The 5 T cell receptor beta chains below all came from one sample that was sequenced in a study of T-cell memory formation after mild COVID-19 (dated by TCRdb to the early 2020s). Libraries came from 5' RACE. Sequencing used an Illumina NovaSeq 6000. Through fastp at Q25 and MiXCR, TCRdb rebuilt clones from the public reads, retaining in-frame beta chains. Each entry is one CDR3 protein sequence, shown with its most common DNA and genes. A total of approximately 250,000 distinct CDR3 sequences appear in this sample, roughly 15% of them only once. 2.1% of the sample is in the top ten clones. Input material: PBMCs or a T cell subset sorted from them (not recorded which). The origin of the receptors is an adult woman who had mild COVID-19 (a few samples of this study predate the infection). The sample titles of this study are shuffled in the database, so cell type and time point are left out; the donor was told from shared clones.

In this sample, this clonotype turned up a few times. The CDR3 region has the DNA TGTGCCAGTAGTTTCCCGGGACAGAACACTGAAGCTTTCTTT. Amino acid sequence: CASSFPGQNTEAFF. This chain links TRBV19 with TRBJ1-1, with D perhaps TRBD1 (6 bases). V was shortened by 5 bases and J by 1 base, with 11 bases between the two germline ends. Germline V gene lookup returns CDR1 LNHDA and CDR2 SQIVND (reference sequence). There are 14 residues in the CDR3.

This clonotype turned up a few times. V usage is TRBV20-1 and J usage is TRBJ2-7; 12 bases map to TRBD2. The V segment lost 5 bases and the J segment 3 bases; nucleotides outside the gene matches: 8. The CDR3 is 15 residues long. Germline V gene lookup returns CDR1 DFQATT and CDR2 SNEGSKA (reference sequence). CDR3 protein: CSAYLLAGGLYEQYF. The CDR3 coding sequence is TGCAGTGCTTACCTCCTAGCGGGAGGGCTCTACGAGCAGTACTTC.

This chain uses TRBV28 with TRBJ1-2; D might be TRBD1 (5 bases). V was pared by 1 base and J by 6 bases, with 15 bases between. Germline V gene lookup returns CDR1 MDHEN and CDR2 SYDVKM. The CDR3 is 15 residues long. The CDR3 region is CASSLSSQGSNGYTF. The CDR3 coding sequence is TGTGCCAGCAGTTTATCCTCTCAGGGTTCGAATGGCTACACCTTC.

This clonotype was recorded many times. V gene TRBV3-1 combines with J gene TRBJ2-2; the match to TRBD2 covers 8 bases. J gave up 0 bases and V 1 base, and 7 bases lay outside the gene matches. CDR1 is LGHDT, CDR2 YNNKEL, per germline (reference sequence). This CDR3 region has 18 residues. The CDR3 here is CASSQGLIAGTNTGELFF. In DNA form, the CDR3 reads TGTGCCAGCAGCCAAGGTCTAATAGCGGGAACGAACACCGGGGAGCTGTTTTTT.

The chain uses TRBV5-6 and TRBJ1-5; D possibly corresponds to TRBD1 (5 bases). V lost 4 bases to trimming and J lost 7 bases, with 18 bases between them. This CDR3 has 15 residues. Germline lookup yields CDR1 SGHDT and CDR2 YYEEEE. CDR3 DNA: TGTGCCAGCAGCCGTTTGCGGCAGGGTGGGCAGCCCCAGCATTTT. Translating gives CASSRLRQGGQPQHF.